Below are 10 T cell receptor beta chains sequenced from a single sample in a study of shared clonotypes between healthy human individuals (dated by TCRdb to between 2020 and 2021). Library construction relied on the immunoSEQ multiplex PCR assay. Imported from immuneACCESS, the table was reduced by TCRdb to in-frame sequences with V and J called. These copies leave out some clones; in studies compared against another copy, an unresolved V gene accounts for under half, and the cause of the remainder is not known. The sample table records about 1.1 million clones; around three quarters of these occur just once. The ten most abundant clones make up about 0.89% of the sample. The sequenced sample was memory CD4+ T cells from PBMCs. What this sample's cell subset or site label stands for: CD45RA-negative fraction. Receptors were obtained from a man between 18 and 35 years old in good health. Some clones in this sample may be carry-over from other donors' samples.

This clone has just a few counts. The chain uses TRBV5-4 and TRBJ1-2; D not resolved. This CDR3 region has 12 residues. Germline CDR1 reads SGHNT; CDR2 reads YYREEE (reference sequence). V shed 2 bases and J shed 2 bases, with 4 bases lying between them. CDR3: CASSLNNYGYTF. For the CDR3, the DNA is TGTGCCAGCAGCTTAAACAACTATGGCTACACCTTC.

J is TRBJ2-3 and V is TRBV11-2, with D perhaps TRBD2 (5 bases). The CDR3 covers 15 residues. The V and J ends lost 0 bases and 4 bases respectively, with 11 bases between them. Germline loops: CDR1 SGHAT, CDR2 FQNNGV. CDR3 sequence reads: CASSLDRPGSDTQYF. CDR3 coding DNA: TGTGCCAGCAGCTTAGATCGGCCGGGGTCAGATACGCAGTATTTT.

The chain uses TRBV9 and TRBJ2-1; 15 positions match TRBD2. The CDR3 runs 19 residues. Per germline, CDR1 SGDLS and CDR2 YYNGEE. Losses at the gene ends were 3 bases for V and 3 bases for J; bases not matched to a gene: 10. CDR3 in amino acids: CASSGPRTSGRAVYNEQFF. The CDR3 bases are TGTGCCAGCAGCGGACCCCGGACTAGCGGGAGGGCAGTCTACAATGAGCAGTTCTTC.

This clone was counted a single time. The chain recombines TRBV10-3 with TRBJ1-4; D is uncertain. Germline V gene data show CDR1 as ENHRY and CDR2 as SYGVKD. Trimming shortened V by 2 bases and J by 5 bases, and 9 bases separated the two germline ends. This CDR3 contains 14 residues. CDR3 amino acids: CAISERSGNEKLFF. The CDR3 nucleotides are TGTGCCATCAGTGAGCGAAGCGGCAATGAAAAACTGTTTTTT.

This rearrangement joins TRBV14 to TRBJ2-3, with D maybe TRBD2 (6 bases). The CDR3 totals 15 residues. The germline V and J ends were trimmed by 4 bases and 2 bases, with 13 bases remaining between them. From germline, CDR1 is SGHDN and CDR2 FVKESK. CDR3 in amino acids: CASSRQSGYTDTQYF. CDR3 DNA: TGTGCCAGCAGCCGACAAAGCGGGTACACAGATACGCAGTATTTT.

The chain combines TRBV29-1 with TRBJ2-3; possible D gene TRBD2, 6 bases. This CDR3 has 14 amino acids. Germline V gives CDR1 SQVTM, CDR2 ANQGSEA. With 1 base removed from V and 5 bases from J, the gap between germline ends came to 13 bases. The CDR3 bases are TGCAGCGTTGAAGCGGGAGCATCGATAGATACGCAGTATTTT. Protein: CSVEAGASIDTQYF.

The V call is TRBV4-2, the J call TRBJ1-5, with D hard to call. The CDR3 is made up of 16 amino acids. Germline CDR1 reads LGHNA; CDR2 reads YNFKEQ. V was cut by 2 bases and J by 0 bases, with 11 bases left in between. CDR3 DNA: TGTGCCAGCAGCCAACATCTCGGGTATAGCAATCAGCCCCAGCATTTT. Protein: CASSQHLGYSNQPQHF.

The rearrangement joins TRBV14 to TRBJ2-5; D gene ambiguous. The J call is in doubt because the DNA end fits TRBJ2-7 better. The CDR3 is 15 residues long. Germline values: CDR1 SGHDN, CDR2 FVKESK. The CDR3 bases are TGTGCCAGCAGCCAAGATCGCGCCAGCTCCTACGAGCAGTACTTC. Translation: CASSQDRASSYEQYF.

CDR3: CASSGTAGSSDTQYF. CDR3 coding DNA: TGTGCCAGCAGTGGCACGGCAGGGAGTTCAGATACGCAGTATTTT. This chain links TRBV2 with TRBJ2-3, with D perhaps matching TRBD1 or TRBD2 (5 bases each). This CDR3 comprises 15 residues. Germline CDR1 is SNHLY and CDR2 is FYNNEI. V lost 4 bases and J lost 4, with 15 bases in between.

This clone was found once. This chain uses TRBV28 with TRBJ1-4; unclear D gene. Germline V gives CDR1 MDHEN, CDR2 SYDVKM. This CDR3 region has 14 residues. V lost 5 bases to trimming and J lost 0 bases, with 7 bases between them. CDR3: CASSPSATNEKLFF. CDR3 in DNA: TGTGCCAGCAGTCCGTCTGCAACTAATGAAAAACTGTTTTTT.